Here is one TCR beta chain with its context. Germline V gene sequence: CDR1 SGHRS, CDR2 YFSETQ. Trimming shortened V by 1 base and J by 1 base, and 8 bases separated the two germline ends. The CDR3 runs 14 residues. The entry originates in a study of neoadjuvant anti-PD-1 for oral cavity cancer. Time point: after neoadjuvant nivolumab, at surgical resection. TCRdb keeps only in-frame clones here, not all; method: immunoSEQ multiplex PCR. Here the sample spans 11,000 to 15,000 clones, more than 65% being singletons. The source material was PBMCs, sampled after nivolumab (anti-PD-1) treatment. This chain links TRBV5-1 with TRBJ1-1; D gene ambiguous. This receptor was identified in a person aged 40 to 85 with oral cavity squamous cell carcinoma. CDR3 sequence (DNA): TGCGCCAGCAGCTTGACAGCAGGGAACACTGAAGCTTTCTTT. Its translation is CASSLTAGNTEAFF.